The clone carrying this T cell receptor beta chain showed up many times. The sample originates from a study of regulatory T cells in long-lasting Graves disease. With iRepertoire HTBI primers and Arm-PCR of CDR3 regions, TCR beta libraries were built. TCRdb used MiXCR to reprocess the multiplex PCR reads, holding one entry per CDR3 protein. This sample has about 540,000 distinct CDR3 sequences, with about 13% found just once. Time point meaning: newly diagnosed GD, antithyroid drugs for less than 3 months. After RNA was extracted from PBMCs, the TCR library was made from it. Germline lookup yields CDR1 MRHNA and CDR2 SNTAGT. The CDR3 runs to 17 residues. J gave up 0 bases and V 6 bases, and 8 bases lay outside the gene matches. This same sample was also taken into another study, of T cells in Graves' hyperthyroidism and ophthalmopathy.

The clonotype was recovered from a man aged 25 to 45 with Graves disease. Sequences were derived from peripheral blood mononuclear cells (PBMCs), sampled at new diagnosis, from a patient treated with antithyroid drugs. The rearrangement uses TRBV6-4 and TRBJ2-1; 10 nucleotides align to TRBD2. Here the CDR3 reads CASSQLRTSGSYNEQFF. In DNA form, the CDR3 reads TGTGCCAGCAGCCAGCTTCGGACTAGCGGCTCCTACAATGAGCAGTTCTTC.